This TCR beta chain was recovered during a study of T cells in Graves' hyperthyroidism and ophthalmopathy (dated by TCRdb to between 2018 and 2021). Describing the broader study: Peripheral blood was sampled at the time of initial diagnosis, prior to any treatment. To identify distinguishing TCR V-J signatures, a discovery cohort of 90 to 100 patients was used, comprising 43 with Graves' ophthalmopathy and some 60 with stable Graves' hyperthyroidism. Prospective prediction of ophthalmopathy was tested in an independent validation cohort consisting of roughly 20 hyperthyroidism patients and about 17 patients who later progressed to ophthalmopathy. The approximately 98 discovery patients were randomly divided into training and test sets at a 7:3 ratio. In several Graves' hyperthyroidism patients, the study also compared T-cell repertoires from thyroid tissue with T-cell repertoires from blood. After sampling, hyperthyroidism patients received methimazole starting at 30 mg daily, and ophthalmopathy patients received high-dose intravenous methylprednisolone. The paper describes TCR Vbeta CDR3 sequencing of 135 peripheral blood samples, made up of roughly 40 ophthalmopathy patients, more than 70 hyperthyroidism patients and roughly 17 progressor patients.

This clonotype has at least ten counts. Its antigen is unknown. It has no much larger one-base neighbor in the sample; base qualities were not kept. In the ophthalmopathy patients, disease was moderately to severely active, with a Clinical Activity Score of 3 or more, a NOSPECS grade of 4 or more, and a duration of less than 3 months. The study excluded patients with uncontrolled infections, other autoimmune diseases, pregnancy or lactation. Diagnoses were established on the basis of clinical symptoms, serum thyroxine and TRAb, thyroid ultrasound, and orbital computed tomography. PBMCs were separated from under 12 ml of fresh peripheral blood using Ficoll-Paque density gradient centrifugation. Total RNA was extracted with Trizol reagent, and quality was checked on an Agilent 2100 Bioanalyzer. The research as a whole found: During validation, the model predicted progression to ophthalmopathy a median of roughly 7.1 months ahead of onset, with roughly 65% sensitivity and 72.22% specificity. Sample size was not statistically predetermined, and investigators were not blinded to group allocation. A model built on a 13 V-J signature distinguished ophthalmopathy from stable hyperthyroidism, reaching over 85% sensitivity and around 81% specificity in cross-validation and 80%/75% in testing. Most expanded thyroid clonotypes (frequency above 0.001) were also detected in blood, a finding suggesting that blood repertoires may reflect thyroid immune responses.

The TCR beta CDR3 regions were amplified from the RNA transcripts. The first round of RT-PCR for the TCR CDR3 was performed with the HTBI primer set and the Qiagen OneStep RT-PCR kit. Libraries were constructed in a second round of multiplex PCR, after which size selection and purification were carried out. Paired-end sequencing of the libraries was performed with 100 bp reads on an Illumina HiSeq2000. Per the authors' processing: Raw data were processed with SOAPnuke, discarding reads with adapters, uncalled bases, mean Phred below 15, or no exact constant-primer or identifier match. High-quality paired reads were merged using COPE v1.2.5, and each unique nucleotide sequence was defined as a clonotype. MiTCR v1.1 was used to align the clonotypes against IMGT TRBV, TRBD and TRBJ reference segments. Only V-J combinations with frequency above 0.0001, covering about 99% of repertoires, were analysed. The TCS score was defined as the ratio of F50 (clonal expansion) to E x V (chaos), calculated using BLOSUM62-based TCRdist between CDR3 peptides within each V-J. Welch's t-statistics and random forest reduced fewer than 550 V-J features to under 15, which were used in a naive Bayes classifier (R e1071). TCRdb reran the public reads through fastp at Q25 and MiXCR, keeping productive beta chains. Duplicate CDR3 protein sequences are folded into a single record with the most common DNA and genes. TCRdb's processing, not the study's, gives the V and J calls here. The table for this sample lists hundreds of thousands of distinct CDR3 sequences; over 15% of them were counted only once. The ten largest clones take up 25% to 30% of the sample.

Sequenced sample: blood. The origin of this receptor is a woman aged 18-29 years with Graves' ophthalmopathy.

In nucleotides, the sequence is TGCAGCGTTGGGGGGGTCTCCTACAATGAGCAGTTCTTC. This sequence encodes CSVGGVSYNEQFF. The rearrangement joined TRBV29-1 to TRBJ2-1, and perhaps TRBD2 as D gene, on 6 matching bases. The germline V gene provides CDR1 SQVTM and CDR2 ANQGSEA. The CDR3 has 13 amino acids, counting the end cysteine and phenylalanine. Kept here is only the CDR3 DNA, which spans 39 bases and is read in frame from base 1. The germline ends are 7 bases apart after V is trimmed by 4 bases and J by 0 bases.